These 6 T cell receptor beta chains were sequenced from one sample in a study of T-cell memory formation after mild COVID-19. TCRdb re-analysed the 5' RACE reads in MiXCR, keeping a single row per CDR3 protein. The sample shows around 130,000 distinct CDR3 sequences, about 5.9% of them seen only once. Sequenced: PBMCs or a T cell subset sorted from them (not recorded which). The receptors come from an adult woman who had mild COVID-19 (a few samples of this study predate the infection). Cell type and time point are not known.

This clonotype was recorded a few times. J is TRBJ2-7 and V is TRBV5-1; tentatively, D is TRBD1 or TRBD2 (5 bases each). Trimming took off 4 bases at V and 5 bases at J, with 16 bases between the two ends. The CDR3 totals 14 residues. The germline CDR1 and CDR2 sequences are SGHRS and YFSETQ. CDR3 region: CASSVRDAKDEQYF. The CDR3 bases are TGCGCCAGCAGCGTCAGGGACGCGAAAGACGAGCAGTACTTC. Variable domain in full (rest from reference TRBV5-1 and TRBJ2-7): KAGVTQTPRYLIKTRGQQVTLSCSPISGHRSVSWYQQTPGQGLQFLFEYFSETQRNKGNFPGRFSGRQFSNSRSEMNVSTLELGDSALYLCASSVRDAKDEQYFGPGTRLTVT.

The V and J genes are TRBV5-1 and TRBJ2-1; D not resolved. Looked up from germline, CDR1 is SGHRS and CDR2 is YFSETQ. This CDR3 has 14 amino acids. V lost 0 bases and J lost 7, with 11 bases in between. CDR3 nucleotide sequence: TGCGCCAGCAGCTTGGAGGCTCTATTGAATGAGCAGTTCTTC. Its protein product is CASSLEALLNEQFF.

This clonotype was seen only a few times. V gene TRBV29-1 combines with J gene TRBJ2-7, with 10 bases that match TRBD2. V shed 4 bases and J 7 bases; nucleotides not matched to a gene: 7. Germline V gives CDR1 SQVTM, CDR2 ANQGSEA. The CDR3 spans 13 residues. The CDR3 reads CSVALAGEGEQYF. CDR3 coding DNA: TGCAGCGTTGCCCTAGCGGGGGAGGGGGAGCAGTACTTC.

There are many counts of this clonotype. The genes are TRBV15 and TRBJ2-1, with 8 bases matching TRBD2. The CDR3 extends over 17 amino acids. The ends lost 0 bases at V and 6 bases at J; junction bases unmatched: 10. CDR1 and CDR2 (germline): LNHNV, YYDKDF (reference sequence). The CDR3 protein is CATSRDLISGTRNEQFF. The DNA for the CDR3 is TGTGCCACCAGCAGAGATCTGATTAGCGGGACTCGCAATGAGCAGTTCTTC.

The V and J genes are TRBV18 and TRBJ2-7; TRBD2 agrees at 10 bases. V was pared by 3 bases and J by 4 bases, with 6 bases of the junction left unmatched. Germline lookup yields CDR1 KGHSH and CDR2 LQKENI. The CDR3 sequence is 15 residues long. CDR3 protein: CASSPTLAGVYEQYF. The CDR3 DNA is TGTGCCAGCTCACCCACTCTAGCGGGGGTGTACGAGCAGTACTTC.

This clonotype was found many times. This rearrangement joins TRBV20-1 to TRBJ1-2; perhaps TRBD1 as D (6 bases). V shed 3 bases and J shed 2 bases, with 10 bases lying between them. The CDR3 extends over 13 amino acids. The V gene's germline CDR1 is DFQATT and CDR2 SNEGSKA (reference sequence). This CDR3 reads CSARTGWNYGYTF. The DNA of the CDR3 is TGCAGTGCTAGGACAGGTTGGAACTATGGCTACACCTTC.